This record concerns one T cell receptor beta chain sequence. This entry belongs to a study of cytomegalovirus exposure and HLA in healthy donors. The germline V gene has CDR1 SGDLS and CDR2 YYNGEE. CDR3 length: 17 amino acids. The V and J ends lost 0 bases and 2 bases respectively, with 15 bases between them. Clones were sequenced by immunoSEQ multiplex PCR, and TCRdb holds only the in-frame ones, with some missing. The top ten hold about 12% of the sample, which has 250,000 or so clones, roughly 87% seen once. The specimen sequenced was PBMCs. The receptor was derived from a man aged 18 to 29 in good health and CMV-seropositive. J is TRBJ2-1 and V is TRBV9, with D uncertain. The CDR3 sequence: CASSVVHEAYPYNEQFF. As DNA, the CDR3 is TGTGCCAGCAGCGTAGTTCATGAGGCCTATCCCTACAATGAGCAGTTCTTC.